The 2 T cell receptor beta chains given below trace back to one sample, sequenced in a study of cytomegalovirus exposure and HLA in healthy donors. 60 Vbeta and 13 Jbeta primers were used in PCR. Profiling relied on immunoSEQ multiplex PCR, and the TCRdb table lists in-frame clones only, not all of them. The sample yields approximately 130,000 clones, 75% to 80% seen once. The specimen sequenced was PBMCs. Receptors were obtained from a male donor in good health and CMV-seronegative.

The chain joins TRBV5-1 to TRBJ2-1; D perhaps matches TRBD1 (6 bases). The CDR3 covers 13 residues. Trimming removed 0 bases at V and 7 bases at J, with 8 bases between. CDR1 and CDR2 (germline): SGHRS, YFSETQ. The CDR3: CASSLDRVNEQFF. As DNA, the CDR3 is TGCGCCAGCAGCTTGGACAGGGTTAATGAGCAGTTCTTC.

The chain has TRBV29-1 and TRBJ2-7, with TRBD1 matching over 8 bases. V shed 5 bases, J shed 4 bases, and the junction held 7 bases outside the gene matches. This CDR3 has 13 residues. Per the germline V gene, CDR1 is SQVTM and CDR2 is ANQGSEA. The CDR3 DNA sequence: TGCAGCGTTTTAGGACAGGGAGCGTACGAGCAGTACTTC. It is translated as CSVLGQGAYEQYF.